Sequencing of this T cell receptor (beta chain) was carried out in a study of blood T cell repertoires in COVID-19. Produced via immunoSEQ multiplex PCR; TCRdb's table is partial and in-frame only. The table lists roughly 38,000 clones, more than 60% of them singletons. This receptor was identified in a man aged 60-69 years with active COVID-19. Sequenced sample: peripheral blood.

The CDR3 here is CASSLDSNYGYTF. In nucleotides, the CDR3 is TGTGCCAGCAGTTTGGACAGTAACTATGGCTACACCTTC. The chain employs TRBV2 and TRBJ1-2; D possibly corresponds to TRBD1 (6 bases). Germline V gene lookup returns CDR1 SNHLY and CDR2 FYNNEI. This CDR3 is built from 13 residues. Between the trimmed V and J ends, which lost 5 bases and 1 base, there was a span of 8 bases.